This T cell receptor (beta chain) emerged from a study of control samples from healthy donors and cancer patients. This table comes from immunoSEQ multiplex PCR, and its TCRdb copy is limited to in-frame clones, with some not included. This table has tens of thousands of clones, 70% to 90% appearing once. The CDR3 length is 16 residues. Per germline, CDR1 SGHDT and CDR2 YYEEEE. J gave up 5 bases and V 0 bases, and 5 bases lay outside the gene matches. Material: blood. The chain uses TRBV5-6 and TRBJ2-1; 10 bases line up with TRBD2. This clonotype originated in a man aged 35 to 55 in good health. The CDR3 bases are TGTGCCAGCAGCTTGGTGGTTAGCGGGGGGCACAATGAGCAGTTCTTC. Residues: CASSLVVSGGHNEQFF.